This entry concerns a single T cell receptor (beta chain). This record comes from a study of cytomegalovirus exposure and HLA in healthy donors. In the study overall: In an early release, HLA-typed donors contributed some 82 million unique TCR sequences.

PCR amplification relied on 60 Vbeta primers (plus 13 Jbeta primers). Repertoires were generated with immunoSEQ multiplex PCR, while TCRdb's copy carries only in-frame clones and drops some. The sample holds some 130,000 clones, 80% seen once. Germline V gene data show CDR1 as SGHAT and CDR2 as FQNNGV. The CDR3 contains 13 residues. The ends lost 5 bases at V and 7 bases at J; junction bases unmatched: 3. V and J are TRBV11-2 and TRBJ2-1; 9 bases are shared with TRBD1. This sequence originates from a young man in good health and CMV-seronegative. Sequencing used PBMCs. The CDR3 here is CASSTDRGNEQFF. The CDR3 region has the DNA TGTGCCAGCAGCACTGACAGGGGGAATGAGCAGTTCTTC.